This T cell receptor beta chain was captured by sequencing in a study of tumor-infiltrating lymphocytes in localized non-small cell lung cancer (dated by TCRdb to the early 2020s). With respect to the entire study: Several histologies were represented in the cohort, which also included both smokers and never-smokers as well as patients whose samples were collected after neoadjuvant chemotherapy. Resected tumor tissue and uninvolved lung tissue described as non-adjacent to the tumor were contributed by each patient, with both tissues obtained from the same patient. The same patients underwent several integrated assays, with TCR sequencing performed together with flow cytometry, multiplex immunofluorescence, RNA-seq, exome sequencing and proteomics. The overall ICON cohort was composed of approximately 150 surgical patients with localized non-small cell lung cancer whose tumors were resected. A total of 50 to 65 patients were included in the paired tumor versus uninvolved lung comparison of immunoSEQ T-cell fraction.

As to this clone: Its antigen remains unidentified. Per-base quality was not reported, and no clone a single base away is much larger than it.

ICON enrollment began in 2016, and the last patient was enrolled in late 2018. Fresh tumor and matched uninvolved tissue for in-depth immune analyses, including TCR sequencing, were collected from a subcohort of around 76 patients. TCR sequencing was performed on DNA isolated from bulk tissue, without cell sorting. The T-cell fraction in tumor and uninvolved lung tissue was obtained from TCR sequencing using the immunoSEQ assay. The source study handled its data this way. For survival analysis, patients were split into high (upper tertile) and low (lower two tertiles) T-cell fraction groups and compared by log-rank test. Paired tumor versus uninvolved lung differences in T-cell fraction were tested with a signed-rank test. In its TCRdb copy, this immuneACCESS table keeps in-frame sequences only and misses some clones. Where compared with another copy, unresolved V genes explain less than half of these, and the others have no known cause. D and trimming come from the DNA, and the V and J calls and clone size come from that table. In all, the sample holds about 16,000 clones, and more than 60% of those were seen once. The ten largest clones capture 6.5% of the sample.

What the work shows at the level of the full study, not this receptor alone: Since assay coverage differed from patient to patient depending on how much tissue was available, TCR sequencing was done for only a subset of the cohort. TCRbeta sequencing supported higher T cell infiltration in tumors than in uninvolved lung tissue, consistent with immunofluorescence CD3 counts. No difference in TCR-derived T-cell fraction was observed between the flow cytometry-defined immunotypes IM1 (good prognosis) and IM2 (poor prognosis). Tumor T-cell fraction from TCR sequencing was not associated with recurrence-free survival (p = 0.61). Because different assays used different pieces of the same tissue, technical variation could not be distinguished from intratumor heterogeneity.

The sample taken for sequencing was lung tumor tissue. This receptor was obtained from a human donor with non-small cell lung cancer.

The CDR3 corresponds to CASSQGPYEQYF. The DNA sequence is given as TGTGCCAGCAGTCAGGGACCCTACGAGCAGTACTTC. The V and J genes are TRBV27 and TRBJ2-7, with the D call perhaps TRBD1 or TRBD2, as 5 bases match in each case. The junction shows trimming of 5 bases on V and 2 bases on J, plus 7 bases between the germline ends. CDR1 and CDR2 are read off the germline V gene (reference sequence) as MNHEY and SMNVEV. Taken from cysteine to phenylalanine, the CDR3 has 12 residues. CDR3 DNA only is kept here, 36 bases in frame from base 1.